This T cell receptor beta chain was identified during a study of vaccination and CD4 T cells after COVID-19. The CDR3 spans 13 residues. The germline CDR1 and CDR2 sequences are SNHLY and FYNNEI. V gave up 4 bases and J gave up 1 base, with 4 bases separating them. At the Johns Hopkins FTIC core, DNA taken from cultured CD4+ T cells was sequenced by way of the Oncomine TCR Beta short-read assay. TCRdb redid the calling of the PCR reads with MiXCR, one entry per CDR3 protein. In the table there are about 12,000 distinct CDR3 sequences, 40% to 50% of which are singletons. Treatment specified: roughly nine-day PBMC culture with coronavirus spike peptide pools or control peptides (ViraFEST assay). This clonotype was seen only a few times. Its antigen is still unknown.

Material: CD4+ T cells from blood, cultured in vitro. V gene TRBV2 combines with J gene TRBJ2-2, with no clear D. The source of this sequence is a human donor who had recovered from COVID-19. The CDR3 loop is CASSVRNTGELFF. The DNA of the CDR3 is TGTGCCAGCAGTGTTAGGAACACCGGGGAGCTGTTTTTT. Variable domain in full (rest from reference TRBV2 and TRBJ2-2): EPEVTQTPSHQVTQMGQEVILRCVPISNHLYFYWYRQILGQKVEFLVSFYNNEISEKSEIFDDQFSVERPDGSNFTLKIRSTKLEDSAMYFCASSVRNTGELFFGEGSRLTVL.